The T cell receptor beta chain described here comes from a study of blood T cell repertoires in COVID-19. Study summary: Researchers got acute and convalescent COVID-19 samples from the United States, Italy and Spain. PBMCs, B-cell-depleted T cells, or T cells were the source of the cDNA or gDNA that made up the material.

Trimming took 2 bases from V and 4 from J, leaving 14 bases between them. CDR3 length: 15 residues. Per the germline V gene, CDR1 is SNHLY and CDR2 is FYNNEI. Original processing notes: Amplification of reference gene primers provided the estimated nucleated cell counts. Clones were sequenced by immunoSEQ multiplex PCR, and TCRdb holds only the in-frame ones, with some missing. V and J calls plus clone size are reproduced from that table; the DNA served to infer D and trimming. The sample has about 490,000 clones, 75% to 90% seen once. The chain employs TRBV2 and TRBJ1-2; possibly TRBD1 for D (6 bases). This clonotype was sampled from a human donor in a cohort sampled during active COVID-19. Sequenced: peripheral blood. The CDR3 nucleotides read TGTGCCAGCAGTGAAAGTTCAGGGGTCCTCTATGGCTACACCTTC. This encodes CASSESSGVLYGYTF.